Presented here are 27 T cell receptor beta chains from one specimen sequenced in a study of regulatory T cells in long-lasting Graves disease. Arm-PCR of CDR3 regions with iRepertoire HTBI primers generated TCR beta libraries. From the multiplex PCR reads, TCRdb called clonotypes with MiXCR, one entry per CDR3 protein. Found here are more than 300,000 distinct CDR3 sequences, roughly a sixth of them singletons; the top ten hold about 20%. Time point in this sample: newly diagnosed GD, antithyroid drugs for less than 3 months. With RNA extracted from PBMCs as input, the TCR library was made. The source was peripheral blood mononuclear cells (PBMCs), collected at new diagnosis, from a patient treated with antithyroid drugs. All receptors derive from a female donor with Graves disease.

This clonotype was recorded many times. This chain joins TRBV7-9 and TRBJ1-5; 9 bases map to TRBD1. The CDR3 spans 15 residues. Unmatched junction bases numbered 9, after V lost 5 bases and J lost 7 bases. Germline CDR1 is SEHNR and CDR2 is FQNEAQ (reference sequence). The CDR3, as DNA: TGTGCCAGCAGCGCGGACAGGGGCGGTAGACAGCCCCAGCATTTT. This gives the protein CASSADRGGRQPQHF.

This clonotype occurred a few times. The CDR3 DNA reads as TGTGCCAGCAGCGCGGGATGGGGGGGAGAAGCTACGCAGTATTTT. This codes for CASSAGWGGEATQYF. The genes are TRBV6-1 and TRBJ2-3, with TRBD2 identical over 7 bases. Per germline, CDR1 MNHNS and CDR2 SASEGT. CDR3 length: 15 amino acids. J gave up 8 bases and V 6 bases, and 14 bases lay outside the gene matches.

This clonotype came up many times. In nucleotides, the CDR3 is TGTGCCTGGAGTCCGGGGTCTCGGGGCTACACCTTC. Amino acids: CAWSPGSRGYTF. The chain joins TRBV30 to TRBJ1-2; the D is unclear. The CDR3 covers 12 residues. The V end was cut by 2 bases, the J end by 8 bases, with 12 bases between. Germline-derived CDR1 and CDR2 are GTSNPN and SVGIG (reference sequence).

The V gene is TRBV4-3, the J gene TRBJ2-7; 9 nucleotides agree with TRBD1. Germline V gene lookup returns CDR1 LGHNA and CDR2 YSLEER. The CDR3 spans 15 residues. V trimming: 4 bases; J trimming: 2 bases; junction bases outside the gene matches: 6. The CDR3 loop is CASSPGTGSPYEQYF. CDR3 DNA: TGCGCCAGCAGCCCTGGGACAGGGTCCCCCTACGAGCAGTACTTC.

This rearrangement joins TRBV15 to TRBJ1-1, with TRBD1 matching 8 bases. The CDR3 is 16 residues long. The V segment lost 5 bases and the J segment 4 bases; nucleotides outside the gene matches: 12. Germline assignment: CDR1 LNHNV and CDR2 YYDKDF (reference sequence). The CDR3 nucleotides are TGTGCCACCAGCCCCCCGGGACAGGTTCGAGGCACTGAAGCTTTCTTT. This gives the protein CATSPPGQVRGTEAFF.

This clonotype was detected ten times or more. The V and J genes are TRBV3-1 and TRBJ1-1; TRBD1 might be the D (6 bases). This CDR3 comprises 12 residues. Germline CDR1 is LGHDT and CDR2 is YNNKEL (reference sequence). With 4 bases removed from V and 5 bases from J, the gap between germline ends came to 8 bases. CDR3 in amino acids: CASSRRGTEAFF. In nucleotides, the CDR3 is TGTGCCAGCAGCCGAAGGGGGACTGAAGCTTTCTTT. Full variable domain (missing parts from reference TRBV3-1 and TRBJ1-1): DTAVSQTPKYLVTQMGNDKSIKCEQNLGHDTMYWYKQDSKKFLKIMFSYNNKELIINETVPNRFSPKSPDKAHLNLHINSLELGDSAVYFCASSRRGTEAFFGQGTRLTVV.

This clonotype came up many times. J is TRBJ1-2 and V is TRBV12-5; D might be TRBD1 (6 bases). Germline CDR1 is LGHNT and CDR2 is FRNRAP. The CDR3 covers 14 residues. Trimming removed 5 bases at V and 4 bases at J, with 14 bases between. This CDR3 reads CASGPPTGPYGYTF. The CDR3 DNA reads TGTGCTAGTGGTCCCCCCACAGGGCCCTATGGCTACACCTTC. The full variable domain, rest sourced from reference TRBV12-5 and TRBJ1-2, is DARVTQTPRHKVTEMGQEVTMRCQPILGHNTVFWYRQTMMQGLELLAYFRNRAPLDDSGMPKDRFSAEMPDATLATLKIQPSEPRDSAVYFCASGPPTGPYGYTFGSGTRLTVV.

There are a few counts of this clonotype. This chain uses TRBV6-5 with TRBJ1-5, with unresolved D. The CDR3 totals 15 residues. Per the germline V gene, CDR1 is MNHEY and CDR2 is SVGAGI. Trimming took off 0 bases at V and 4 bases at J, with 10 bases between the two ends. In nucleotides, the CDR3 is TGTGCCAGCAGTTACTCGAACAGCCCGAATCAGCCCCAGCATTTT. Translated, it gives CASSYSNSPNQPQHF.

About this clonotype itself: Compared with germline, one end of the junction differs, possibly owing to a read error. The V gene is TRBV19, the J gene TRBJ2-6; perhaps TRBD2 as D (7 bases). CDR3 length equals 18 residues. CDR1 LNHDA and CDR2 SQIVND come from the germline V gene (reference sequence). This chain's CDR3 is CAGSIEGGLPSGANVLTF. DNA of the CDR3: TGTGCCGGTAGTATAGAGGGGGGGCTCCCCTCTGGGGCCAACGTCCTGACTTTC.

CDR3 protein: CASSAGWKTQYF. The CDR3 DNA reads as TGTGCCAGCAGTGCGGGATGGAAGACCCAGTACTTC. V usage is TRBV12-3 or TRBV12-4 and J usage is TRBJ2-5; TRBD2 is a possible D gene (6 bases). The CDR3 is 12 residues long. V lost 5 bases and J 6 bases, leaving 10 bases between the germline ends.

This clonotype has a count of ten or more. The CDR3 nucleotides are TGTGCCAGCAGCCAGGCCCGGGGGGGCTCCTACGAGCAGTACTTC. It codes for CASSQARGGSYEQYF. V and J are TRBV3-1 and TRBJ2-7; TRBD2 agrees at 8 bases. After removal of 3 bases from V and 0 bases from J, the junction contained 4 bases not matched to a gene. CDR1 LGHDT and CDR2 YNNKEL come from the germline V gene (reference sequence). The CDR3 totals 15 residues.

As to this clonotype: A much more abundant neighbour one base away suggests this may be a read error. The CDR3 spells CASSQDLCWSYEQYF. The CDR3 DNA follows: TGCGCCAGCAGCCAAGATCTATGTTGGTCCTACGAGCAGTACTTC. The V call is TRBV4-1, the J call TRBJ2-7; D is undetermined. CDR1 is MGHRA, CDR2 YSYEKL, per germline. The CDR3 totals 15 residues. Trimming stripped 0 bases from V and 1 base from J, with 10 bases between.

This clonotype was found a few times. A much larger clone differs from this one at a single base, so this may be a read error. This rearrangement joins TRBV12-3 or TRBV12-4 to TRBJ1-5; no clear D. CDR3 size: 14 residues. The CDR3 loop reads CASRADGSNQHQHF. The CDR3 DNA is TGTGCCAGCAGGGCGGACGGTAGCAATCAGCACCAGCATTTT.

This rearrangement joins TRBV11-3 to TRBJ2-5; 11 bases map to TRBD2. CDR1 and CDR2 (germline): SGHNT, YENEEA. Trimming cost V 4 bases and J 4 bases; bases outside gene matches: 5. There are 15 residues in the CDR3. CDR3 DNA sequence: TGTGCCAGCAGCTCAAGAGGGACTAGCGGAGAGACCCAGTACTTC. This encodes CASSSRGTSGETQYF.

This clonotype has ten or more counts. The chain joins TRBV13 to TRBJ1-1; D is undetermined. Trimming removed 0 bases at V and 8 bases at J, with 13 bases between. This CDR3 spans 14 amino acids. The germline V gene encodes CDR1 PRHDT and CDR2 FYEKMQ (reference sequence). CDR3 in DNA: TGTGCCAGCAGCTTAGGACGATCAGGATCCGAAGCTTTCTTT. Its translation: CASSLGRSGSEAFF.

This clonotype was picked up many times. V and J are TRBV4-3 and TRBJ2-1, with D hard to call. The germline V and J ends were trimmed by 4 bases and 0 bases, with 13 bases remaining between them. Germline CDR1 and CDR2: LGHNA and YSLEER. The CDR3 contains 16 residues. The CDR3 region has the DNA TGCGCCAGCAGCCCCTCAGACGGCCGCTCCTACAATGAGCAGTTCTTC. Encoded protein: CASSPSDGRSYNEQFF.

This clonotype was observed a few times. This chain links TRBV12-3 or TRBV12-4 with TRBJ2-1; the D call may be TRBD1 or TRBD2 (5 bases each). V was pared by 6 bases and J by 0 bases, with 15 bases between. This CDR3 comprises 16 residues. The CDR3 region is CASRTTGAYSYNEQFF. CDR3 DNA: TGTGCCAGCAGAACCACCGGGGCCTACTCCTACAATGAGCAGTTCTTC.

This clonotype came up many times. The chain uses TRBV28 and TRBJ1-5, with D perhaps TRBD1 (5 bases). Between the trimmed V and J ends, which lost 4 bases and 0 bases, there was a span of 10 bases. The CDR3 length is 15 residues. Germline-derived CDR1 and CDR2 are MDHEN and SYDVKM. The CDR3 nucleotides are TGTGCCAGCAGTTCGGTAGGGGATAGCAATCAGCCCCAGCATTTT. Translation: CASSSVGDSNQPQHF.

This clonotype has at least ten counts. V usage is TRBV20-1 and J usage is TRBJ2-1; 9 bases agree with TRBD2. The CDR3 is 15 amino acids. With V trimmed by 4 bases and J by 3 bases, 7 bases remained unmatched. Germline-derived CDR1 and CDR2 are DFQATT and SNEGSKA (reference sequence). The DNA of the CDR3 is TGCAGTGCTACGCCCCAGACTAGCGGCTACAATGAGCAGTTCTTC. Amino acids: CSATPQTSGYNEQFF.

This chain connects TRBV11-2 to TRBJ2-1; D is ambiguous. V dropped 5 bases and J dropped 11 bases, with 10 bases sitting between them. This CDR3 is 11 amino acids long. From germline, CDR1 is SGHAT and CDR2 FQNNGV. CDR3 DNA sequence: TGTGCCAGCAGCCCCGGAAGCCAGCAGTTCTTC. Its translation: CASSPGSQQFF.

This clonotype came up many times. The rearrangement links TRBV7-9 to TRBJ1-1; D gene uncertain. The CDR3 length is 11 residues. V gave up 8 bases and J gave up 11 bases, with 15 bases separating them. The germline V gene has CDR1 SEHNR and CDR2 FQNEAQ (reference sequence). CDR3 in DNA: TGTGCCAGCCGAATAGGGCTATCGGCTTTCTTT. Translating it yields CASRIGLSAFF.

This clonotype was counted many times. CDR3 in DNA: TGTGCCAGCAGTTCGTCCGGGTCTGAGCAGTTCTTC. Its protein product is CASSSSGSEQFF. V is TRBV27 and J is TRBJ2-1, with D hard to call. Trimming removed 4 bases from V and 9 bases from J, with 10 bases in between. The germline gives CDR1 MNHEY, CDR2 SMNVEV (reference sequence). The CDR3 is made up of 12 amino acids.

This clonotype has at least ten counts. The chain has TRBV7-2 and TRBJ2-7, with D maybe TRBD2 (5 bases). The CDR3 is 13 amino acids. The V end was cut by 3 bases, the J end by 7 bases, with 13 bases between. Germline-derived CDR1 and CDR2 are SGHTA and FQGNSA. The DNA for the CDR3 is TGTGCCAGCAGCTTTTCCCGGGGTGGGGAGCAGTACTTC. It translates to CASSFSRGGEQYF.

This clonotype was counted ten times or more. The gene calls are TRBV6-2 or TRBV6-3 and TRBJ1-6; D gene ambiguous. Germline CDR1 and CDR2: MNHEY and SVGEGT. This CDR3 region has 13 residues. Trimming removed 10 bases at V and 6 bases at J, with 13 bases between. The DNA for the CDR3 is TGTGCCACCCACCGGGTGCTTAATTCACCCCTCCACTTT. Protein sequence: CATHRVLNSPLHF.

The rearrangement joins TRBV4-3 to TRBJ2-7; D is uncertain. The CDR3 has 13 amino acids. V lost 1 base and J lost 6, with 10 bases in between. CDR1 is LGHNA, CDR2 YSLEER, per germline. As DNA, the CDR3 is TGCGCCAGCAGCCAAGCGGGTCTGGTCGAGCAGTACTTC. The encoded protein is CASSQAGLVEQYF.

Many counts were recorded for this clonotype. This chain joins TRBV9 and TRBJ2-1; the D gene is possibly TRBD1 (5 bases). V lost 0 bases, J lost 6 bases, and 25 bases lay in between. This CDR3 is 19 amino acids long. Germline assignment: CDR1 SGDLS and CDR2 YYNGEE. The CDR3 sequence: CASSVAGVEGATVFNEQFF. CDR3 sequence (DNA): TGTGCCAGCAGCGTAGCTGGAGTAGAAGGGGCCACGGTCTTCAATGAGCAGTTCTTC. The whole variable domain, filled in from reference TRBV9 and TRBJ2-1, reads DSGVTQTPKHLITATGQRVTLRCSPRSGDLSVYWYQQSLDQGLQFLIQYYNGEERAKGNILERFSAQQFPDLHSELNLSSLELGDSALYFCASSVAGVEGATVFNEQFFGPGTRLTVL.

This chain links TRBV7-2 with TRBJ2-5; the match to TRBD2 covers 15 bases. CDR1 is SGHTA and CDR2 is FQGNSA in the germline V gene. Trimming removed 2 bases from V and 10 bases from J; junction bases left unmatched: 8. The CDR3 runs to 16 residues. The CDR3 loop reads CASSLQRTSGRANQYF. CDR3 DNA sequence: TGTGCCAGCAGCTTACAGCGGACTAGCGGGAGGGCTAACCAGTACTTC.